These 14 T cell receptor beta chains were all obtained from the same sample, sequenced in a study of CD8 T cells in ankylosing spondylitis (dated by TCRdb to about 2017). The full study reports these points: A TCR beta motif of eight highly homologous amino acid variants appeared characteristic of blood from ankylosing spondylitis patients.

Their specific antigens are unknown. The library was generated by 5' RACE. TCRdb shows the sequencer as Illumina HiSeq 2500. TCRdb applied fastp at Q25 and MiXCR to the public reads, then kept only in-frame beta chains. Each CDR3 protein gets just one entry, which takes the most common genes and DNA from the rows behind it. This sample lists more than 650,000 distinct CDR3 sequences; over 9.5% were detected once. The top ten constitute just over 0.5% of the sample. The sample consisted of blood, either unsorted or a sorted T cell fraction (not recorded which). These receptors came from a male donor with ankylosing spondylitis.

This clonotype was seen more than once but under ten times. V gene TRBV10-3 combines with J gene TRBJ2-1; 8 nucleotides line up with TRBD2. Germline V gene sequence: CDR1 ENHRY, CDR2 SYGVKD. Germline trimming cut 4 bases from V and 5 bases from J; bases unmatched to any gene: 4. The CDR3 totals 14 residues. Here the CDR3 reads CAISGAGANNEQFF. CDR3 in DNA: TGTGCCATCAGTGGAGCGGGGGCGAACAATGAGCAGTTCTTC.

A remark on this clonotype: The junction and the germline gene differ at one end; a read error may be behind it. V is TRBV5-1 and J is TRBJ1-1; D gene uncertain. This CDR3 is built from 13 residues. Looked up from germline, CDR1 is SGHRS and CDR2 is YFSETQ. Here the CDR3 DNA reads TGCGCCAGCAGGTTGGACCCGAACACTGAAGCTTTCTTT. Translation gives CASRLDPNTEAFF.

The rearrangement links TRBV27 to TRBJ2-2, with a weak D call TRBD2 (5 bases). The CDR3 extends over 14 amino acids. V was cut by 7 bases and J by 1 base, with 10 bases left in between. Looked up from germline, CDR1 is MNHEY and CDR2 is SMNVEV (reference sequence). The CDR3 DNA reads as TGTGCCAGCATGTACGGAGGGAACACCGGGGAGCTGTTTTTT. Translating it yields CASMYGGNTGELFF.

This clonotype was counted a few times. This chain connects TRBV18 to TRBJ2-3; D is undetermined. The CDR3 is made up of 16 amino acids. V was shortened by 0 bases and J by 1 base, with 11 bases between the two germline ends. Germline-derived CDR1 and CDR2 are KGHSH and LQKENI. CDR3 sequence (DNA): TGTGCCAGCTCACCACCTTTGGGTCGGGGCACAGATACGCAGTATTTT. Protein: CASSPPLGRGTDTQYF.

The chain carries TRBV29-1 and TRBJ2-5, with D perhaps TRBD1 (5 bases). The CDR3 totals 12 residues. V was cut by 5 bases and J by 5 bases, with 12 bases left in between. Germline V gene data show CDR1 as SQVTM and CDR2 as ANQGSEA. The CDR3 nucleotides are TGCAGCGTTTGGGTGGGGCCCGAGACCCAGTACTTC. Encoded protein: CSVWVGPETQYF.

This clonotype was detected many times. This chain links TRBV20-1 with TRBJ1-1; no firm D call. Germline CDR1 and CDR2: DFQATT and SNEGSKA (reference sequence). The CDR3 sequence is 11 residues long. Trimming shortened V by 0 bases and J by 13 bases, and 12 bases separated the two germline ends. The CDR3 loop is CSAREIRWGFF. DNA of the CDR3: TGCAGTGCTAGAGAGATTAGGTGGGGTTTCTTT.

The sample holds a few counts of this clonotype. The chain is built from TRBV28 and TRBJ2-5; tentative D call: TRBD2 (6 bases). CDR1 and CDR2 from the germline V gene are MDHEN and SYDVKM. Trimming shortened V by 7 bases and J by 3 bases, and 18 bases separated the two germline ends. The CDR3 spans 15 residues. In DNA form, the CDR3 reads TGTGCCAGCACCCCAGGAGGGTTGGGCGAAGAGACCCAGTACTTC. As protein: CASTPGGLGEETQYF. The full variable domain, its missing parts supplied by reference TRBV28 and TRBJ2-5, is DVKVTQSSRYLVKRTGEKVFLECVQDMDHENMFWYRQDPGLGLRLIYFSYDVKMKEKGDIPEGYSVSREKKERFSLILESASTNQTSMYLCASTPGGLGEETQYFGPGTRLLVL.

This clonotype was seen a handful of times. The chain links TRBV24-1 to TRBJ2-3; D not certain. The germline V gene has CDR1 KGHDR and CDR2 SFDVKD. This CDR3 comprises 13 residues. V dropped 0 bases and J dropped 3 bases, with 3 bases sitting between them. This CDR3 is CATSDLLTDTQYF. CDR3 sequence (DNA): TGTGCCACCAGTGATTTGCTAACAGATACGCAGTATTTT.

This clonotype was counted between two and nine times. V is TRBV7-9 and J is TRBJ2-2; D might be TRBD1 or TRBD2, each matching 5 bases. Germline assignment: CDR1 SEHNR and CDR2 FQNEAQ (reference sequence). The CDR3 has 14 residues. The CDR3 sequence: CAQTGTVNTGELFF. Here the CDR3 DNA reads TGTGCACAAACCGGGACGGTGAACACCGGGGAGCTGTTTTTT.

The table lists this clonotype with a few counts. V and J are TRBV10-3 and TRBJ2-2; 8 nucleotides line up with TRBD2. The J segment lost 3 bases and the V segment lost 6 bases, leaving 6 bases of the junction unmatched. CDR3 length: 15 amino acids. Germline V gene lookup returns CDR1 ENHRY and CDR2 SYGVKD. CDR3 protein: CAISIDGGDTGELFF. CDR3 coding DNA: TGTGCCATCAGCATCGACGGGGGGGACACCGGGGAGCTGTTTTTT.

On this clonotype itself: A junction end diverges from the germline sequence, so it may reflect a read error. CDR3 amino acids: CASSLFPGDRGLYEQNF. For the CDR3, the DNA is TGTGCCAGCAGTTTATTCCCGGGGGACAGGGGGCTGTACGAGCAGAACTTC. This chain connects TRBV28 to TRBJ2-7; 12 nucleotides align to TRBD1. CDR1 and CDR2 (germline): MDHEN, SYDVKM. The CDR3 extends over 17 amino acids.

This clonotype was seen only a few times. V is TRBV9 and J is TRBJ2-1; tentatively, D is TRBD2 (6 bases). CDR1 and CDR2 (germline): SGDLS, YYNGEE. CDR3 length: 15 amino acids. V was shortened by 4 bases and J by 3 bases, with 14 bases between the two germline ends. The CDR3 reads CASSREAGNYNEQFF. Here the CDR3 DNA reads TGTGCCAGCAGCCGAGAAGCGGGTAACTACAATGAGCAGTTCTTC.

The rearrangement joins TRBV5-1 to TRBJ2-1; D remains ambiguous. Germline values: CDR1 SGHRS, CDR2 YFSETQ. Trimming left V 4 bases short and J 8 bases short, with 25 bases between. This CDR3 is 17 amino acids long. The CDR3 protein is CASSPILDSKVNDEQFF. CDR3 coding DNA: TGCGCCAGCAGCCCGATACTTGACTCCAAGGTAAACGATGAGCAGTTCTTC.

This clonotype was seen repeatedly, ten times or more. The V gene is TRBV5-1, the J gene TRBJ2-1; 9 nucleotides match TRBD1. The J segment lost 4 bases and the V segment lost 4 bases, leaving 9 bases of the junction unmatched. Looked up from germline, CDR1 is SGHRS and CDR2 is YFSETQ. CDR3 size: 16 residues. CDR3 DNA: TGCGCCAGCAGCCCGCTTACGGGACAGGGATACAATGAGCAGTTCTTC. As protein: CASSPLTGQGYNEQFF.